This T cell receptor (beta chain) was recorded in a study of blood T cell repertoires in COVID-19. V was pared by 5 bases and J by 4 bases, with 2 bases of the junction left unmatched. CDR1 is SEHNR and CDR2 is FQNEAQ in the germline V gene (reference sequence). This CDR3 has 14 residues. Sequenced by immunoSEQ multiplex PCR; TCRdb stores in-frame clones only, minus some. In the table there are about 140,000 clones, 80% to 90% of which are singletons. The clonotype comes from a woman of 80 years or more with acute or convalescent COVID-19. The genes are TRBV7-9 and TRBJ2-5, with 12 nucleotides matching TRBD2. Sequenced sample: peripheral blood. CDR3 nucleotides: TGTGCCAGCAGCCCTAGCGGGGGGGGAGAGACCCAGTACTTC. It is translated as CASSPSGGGETQYF.